This paragraph covers one T cell receptor beta chain sequence. TCRdb's table, derived via immunoSEQ multiplex PCR, lists solely in-frame clones and lacks some. The table has roughly 150,000 clones, approximately 84% seen once; the top ten hold approximately 4%. CDR1 and CDR2 (germline): MDHEN, SYDVKM. Trimming at V came to 2 bases and at J to 12 bases, leaving 5 bases not matched to a gene. The CDR3 is 12 amino acids. This sample was included in a study of blood T cell repertoires in COVID-19. Across the whole study: Recovery meant two consecutive negative NP/OP PCR tests, professional clearance, or resolved symptoms.

Participants were aged roughly 18 to 89 years from 24 US areas. Participants' own reports of clinical history determined their cohort assignment. The receptor was derived from a man aged 50-59 years in a cohort exposed to, infected with or recovered from COVID-19 (not recorded which). Sequenced sample: PBMCs or T cells enriched from blood (not recorded which). This chain uses TRBV28 with TRBJ2-5; 8 bases are shared with TRBD2. The CDR3 here is CASSLRTSGEYF. The CDR3 DNA follows: TGTGCCAGCAGTTTACGTACTAGCGGAGAGTACTTC.